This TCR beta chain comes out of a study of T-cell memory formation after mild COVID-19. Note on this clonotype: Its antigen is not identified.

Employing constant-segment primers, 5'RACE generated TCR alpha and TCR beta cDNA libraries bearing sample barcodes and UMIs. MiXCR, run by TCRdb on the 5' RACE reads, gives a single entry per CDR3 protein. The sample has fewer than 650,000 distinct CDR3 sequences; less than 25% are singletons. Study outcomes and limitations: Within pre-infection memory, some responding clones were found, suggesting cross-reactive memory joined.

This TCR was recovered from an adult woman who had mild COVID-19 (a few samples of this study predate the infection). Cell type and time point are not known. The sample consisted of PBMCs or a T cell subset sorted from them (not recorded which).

CDR3 loop: CAWKPGSYNEQFF. The CDR3 bases are TGTGCCTGGAAGCCCGGCTCCTACAATGAGCAGTTCTTC. The chain combines TRBV30 with TRBJ2-1; D is uncertain. The CDR3 contains 13 residues. Trimming removed 4 bases at V and 0 bases at J, with 7 bases between. CDR1 is GTSNPN and CDR2 is SVGIG in the germline V gene (reference sequence).